One and the same sample provided the 28 T cell receptor beta chains below, sequenced in a study of blood T cell repertoires in COVID-19. The protocol was immunoSEQ multiplex PCR, while the TCRdb copy is restricted to in-frame clones and leaves out a portion. This table holds tens of thousands of clones, 88% found once. Sequences were obtained from peripheral blood. The receptors shown here come from a woman aged 80 or over with active COVID-19.

V gene TRBV4-1 combines with J gene TRBJ1-5; no clear D. CDR3 length equals 17 residues. Germline CDR1 is MGHRA and CDR2 is YSYEKL. V was shortened by 1 base and J by 2 bases, with 15 bases between the two germline ends. The CDR3 DNA reads TGCGCCAGCAGCCAAGGTTTAGGACTTAATGGCAATCAGCCCCAGCATTTT. This translates into CASSQGLGLNGNQPQHF.

The rearrangement links TRBV7-9 to TRBJ1-2; 7 bases are a match to TRBD1. V lost 5 bases to trimming and J lost 6 bases; unmatched junction nucleotides: 6. CDR1 and CDR2 from the germline V gene are SEHNR and FQNEAQ (reference sequence). The CDR3 covers 13 residues. The CDR3 nucleotides are TGTGCCAGCAGCGACAGGGATCGGGATGGCTACACCTTC. Amino acids: CASSDRDRDGYTF.

The gene calls are TRBV11-2 and TRBJ2-3, with TRBD2 matching over 8 bases. The germline V gene has CDR1 SGHAT and CDR2 FQNNGV. The CDR3 consists of 15 residues. Trimming took 5 bases from V and 4 from J; bases not matched to a gene: 8. In DNA, the CDR3 is TGTGCCAGCAGCCCAAGAGGGACTAGATCAGATACGCAGTATTTT. This translates into CASSPRGTRSDTQYF.

The rearrangement uses TRBV4-2 and TRBJ1-6, with 11 bases identical to TRBD1. V trimming: 0 bases; J trimming: 8 bases; junction bases outside the gene matches: 9. Germline V gene data show CDR1 as LGHNA and CDR2 as YNFKEQ. CDR3 length equals 18 residues. The CDR3 loop reads CASSQDRPGQGVYSPLHF. Here the CDR3 DNA reads TGTGCCAGCAGCCAAGACCGGCCGGGACAGGGGGTCTATTCACCCCTCCACTTT.

The rearrangement joins TRBV9 to TRBJ2-7, with D perhaps matching TRBD1 (6 bases). This CDR3 region has 14 residues. The germline CDR1 and CDR2 sequences are SGDLS and YYNGEE. Trimming took 4 bases from V and 2 from J, leaving 13 bases between them. The CDR3 protein is CASSPGTTPYEQYF. In DNA form, the CDR3 reads TGTGCCAGCAGCCCCGGGACAACCCCCTACGAGCAGTACTTC.

V and J are TRBV2 and TRBJ2-2; 8 nucleotides agree with TRBD2. CDR3 length: 13 residues. The V and J ends lost 9 bases and 4 bases, in that order; junction bases with no gene match: 4. Germline CDR1 reads SNHLY; CDR2 reads FYNNEI. The DNA for the CDR3 is TGTGCCAGAGCGGGAGTTGGCACCGGGGAGCTGTTTTTT. This encodes CARAGVGTGELFF.

Points on this clone: Other DNA sequences within the sample encode an identical CDR3. The chain joins TRBV19 to TRBJ2-1; the match to TRBD2 covers 14 bases. The CDR3 runs 15 residues. Per germline, CDR1 LNHDA and CDR2 SQIVND (reference sequence). V was pared by 4 bases and J by 7 bases, with 3 bases of the junction left unmatched. The CDR3 DNA reads TGTGCCAGTAGTAAGGGACTAGCGGGAGTAAATGAGCAGTTCTTC. Translating gives CASSKGLAGVNEQFF.

The chain joins TRBV28 to TRBJ2-1; possibly TRBD1 for D (6 bases). Germline lookup yields CDR1 MDHEN and CDR2 SYDVKM. This CDR3 region has 13 residues. Trimming cost V 9 bases and J 7 bases, with 16 bases left between them. The CDR3 region is CASHRDGKNEQFF. CDR3 bases: TGTGCCAGTCACAGGGATGGAAAAAATGAGCAGTTCTTC.

This clone was observed a single time. The chain joins TRBV6-5 to TRBJ1-1; 7 bases agree with TRBD1. Germline V gene data show CDR1 as MNHEY and CDR2 as SVGAGI. There are 15 residues in the CDR3. J gave up 2 bases and V 6 bases, and 9 bases lay outside the gene matches. The DNA for the CDR3 is TGTGCCAGCAGAATACCGGGACAGCAAAACACTGAAGCTTTCTTT. Translation: CASRIPGQQNTEAFF.

The chain recombines TRBV10-3 with TRBJ2-1; possibly TRBD1 for D (6 bases). The V end lost 3 bases, the J end lost 6 bases, and 12 bases lay between the germline ends. This CDR3 contains 14 residues. Germline CDR1 ENHRY, CDR2 SYGVKD. In DNA form, the CDR3 reads TGTGCCATCAGTGAACAGGGTATTACCAATGAGCAGTTCTTC. It specifies CAISEQGITNEQFF.

In its sample, this clone was seen once. The chain links TRBV25-1 to TRBJ1-2; tentative D call: TRBD1 (5 bases). CDR1 is MGHDK and CDR2 is SYGVNS in the germline V gene. The CDR3 sequence is 13 residues long. The V end was cut by 2 bases, the J end by 5 bases, with 9 bases between. CDR3 sequence (DNA): TGTGCCAGCAGTGAACCAGGGCTTTATGGCTACACCTTC. Its translation: CASSEPGLYGYTF.

In this sample, this clone turned up once. The rearrangement joins TRBV7-9 to TRBJ1-5, with 8 bases lining up with TRBD1. CDR1 SEHNR and CDR2 FQNEAQ come from the germline V gene (reference sequence). The V segment lost 5 bases and the J segment 11 bases; nucleotides outside the gene matches: 2. CDR3 length: 11 residues. CDR3 DNA: TGTGCCAGCAGCAGACAGGGGACCCAGCATTTT. Encoded protein: CASSRQGTQHF.

The CDR3 DNA sequence: TGTGCCAGCAGCCCAGGCGCAGGGGAGCTGTTTTTT. It codes for CASSPGAGELFF. The gene calls are TRBV7-9 and TRBJ2-2, with D uncertain. V lost 5 bases and J 8 bases, leaving 9 bases between the germline ends. CDR1 SEHNR and CDR2 FQNEAQ come from the germline V gene (reference sequence). There are 12 residues in the CDR3.

This clone showed up just once. The CDR3 nucleotides are TGTGCCAGCTCACCACCGGGGCCGGGTGGAGAGCTGTTTTTT. Translating gives CASSPPGPGGELFF. The V and J genes are TRBV18 and TRBJ2-2; weak D call: TRBD1 (5 bases). The V and J ends lost 0 bases and 11 bases respectively, with 13 bases between them. The CDR3 extends over 14 amino acids. Germline CDR1 KGHSH, CDR2 LQKENI.

The CDR3 DNA follows: TGTGCCAGCAGCCAAGATTTGGTAGCGGGAGGTTCTCACAATGAGCAGTTCTTC. Its protein product is CASSQDLVAGGSHNEQFF. This chain connects TRBV4-2 to TRBJ2-1; the match to TRBD2 covers 10 bases. Germline trimming cut 0 bases from V and 5 bases from J; bases unmatched to any gene: 10. The CDR3 has 18 amino acids. Germline V lookup: CDR1 LGHNA, CDR2 YNFKEQ.

This sequence joins TRBV9 and TRBJ2-3; TRBD2 might be the D (5 bases). The CDR3 has 15 residues. Germline V gives CDR1 SGDLS, CDR2 YYNGEE. The V end was cut by 3 bases, the J end by 0 bases, with 11 bases between. DNA of the CDR3: TGTGCCAGCAGCGCCGGAACGGGGAGCACAGATACGCAGTATTTT. Translated: CASSAGTGSTDTQYF.

This clone was recorded once. The chain combines TRBV9 with TRBJ2-7, with 8 bases aligning to TRBD2. Germline V gives CDR1 SGDLS, CDR2 YYNGEE. The CDR3 is 15 residues long. Losses at the gene ends were 1 base for V and 1 base for J; bases not matched to a gene: 4. The CDR3: CASSVKAGGSYEQYF. The CDR3 nucleotides read TGTGCCAGCAGCGTAAAGGCGGGAGGATCCTACGAGCAGTACTTC.

V gene TRBV10-3 combines with J gene TRBJ1-1, with D unclear. Trimming pared 2 bases from V and 3 bases from J, leaving 16 bases between. The CDR3 is 16 residues long. Germline V CDR1 and CDR2: ENHRY, SYGVKD. The chain's CDR3 is CAISEPALGRDTEAFF. CDR3 nucleotides: TGTGCCATCAGTGAGCCGGCACTAGGGAGGGACACTGAAGCTTTCTTT.

CDR3 sequence: CASSRGSGELFF. CDR3 in DNA: TGTGCCAGCTCACGAGGGTCCGGGGAGCTGTTTTTT. The rearrangement uses TRBV18 and TRBJ2-2; tentatively, D is TRBD2 (5 bases). V lost 4 bases and J 6 bases, leaving 6 bases between the germline ends. CDR3 length: 12 residues. The germline V gene encodes CDR1 KGHSH and CDR2 LQKENI.

The rearrangement joins TRBV11-2 to TRBJ2-1; tentatively, D is TRBD2 (5 bases). V was cut by 5 bases and J by 9 bases, with 14 bases left in between. There are 13 residues in the CDR3. Germline V gene lookup returns CDR1 SGHAT and CDR2 FQNNGV. CDR3 protein: CASSEWRRAEQFF. CDR3 in DNA: TGTGCCAGCAGCGAGTGGAGGCGCGCTGAGCAGTTCTTC.

This chain connects TRBV27 to TRBJ2-7, with a tentative D call TRBD1 (6 bases). In germline, CDR1 is MNHEY, CDR2 SMNVEV (reference sequence). CDR3 length: 14 residues. V lost 0 bases and J 4 bases, leaving 10 bases between the germline ends. The CDR3 spells CASSLSPGQYEQYF. The CDR3, as DNA: TGTGCCAGCAGTTTATCCCCTGGACAGTACGAGCAGTACTTC.

J is TRBJ1-4 and V is TRBV28; 7 nucleotides match TRBD1. The germline V gene has CDR1 MDHEN and CDR2 SYDVKM. The CDR3 covers 15 residues. V dropped 4 bases and J dropped 5; count of bases not matched to a gene: 7. DNA for the CDR3: TGTGCCAGCAGTTCCCCGGGACAGATAAATGAAAAACTGTTTTTT. Translating it yields CASSSPGQINEKLFF.

The gene calls are TRBV19 and TRBJ2-1, with 7 bases aligning to TRBD1. Germline V gives CDR1 LNHDA, CDR2 SQIVND (reference sequence). The CDR3 is 14 amino acids. V lost 10 bases to trimming and J lost 4 bases; unmatched junction nucleotides: 10. The CDR3 is CATGTGTDYNEQFF. CDR3 DNA sequence: TGTGCCACAGGTACCGGGACAGATTACAATGAGCAGTTCTTC. Full variable domain (missing parts from reference TRBV19 and TRBJ2-1): DGGITQSPKYLFRKEGQNVTLSCEQNLNHDAMYWYRQDPGQGLRLIYYSQIVNDFQKGDIAEGYSVSREKKESFPLTVTSAQKNPTAFYLCATGTGTDYNEQFFGPGTRLTVL.

The chain employs TRBV4-1 and TRBJ2-1; 9 positions match TRBD1. Germline lookup yields CDR1 MGHRA and CDR2 YSYEKL. V shed 4 bases, J shed 7 bases, and the junction held 11 bases outside the gene matches. The CDR3 consists of 16 residues. CDR3 sequence: CASSRLPGQGVNEQFF. The CDR3 coding sequence is TGCGCCAGCAGCCGACTACCGGGACAGGGCGTGAATGAGCAGTTCTTC.

V gene TRBV7-9 combines with J gene TRBJ1-1; D is undetermined. Germline loops: CDR1 SEHNR, CDR2 FQNEAQ (reference sequence). The CDR3 is 14 amino acids. V lost 5 bases, J lost 1 base, and 11 bases lay in between. The DNA of the CDR3 is TGTGCCAGCAGCCGAATCGAGCGGAACACTGAAGCTTTCTTT. As protein: CASSRIERNTEAFF.

This clone turned up a few times. CDR3 sequence: CASSSSGPGGYEQYF. The CDR3 DNA follows: TGCGCCAGCAGTTCCTCAGGACCCGGGGGCTACGAGCAGTACTTC. The chain is built from TRBV10-1 and TRBJ2-7; TRBD2 might be the D (6 bases). The V gene lost 5 bases and the J gene lost 3 bases, with 17 bases spanning the gap. CDR1 WNHNN and CDR2 SYGVQD come from the germline V gene (reference sequence). There are 15 residues in the CDR3.

V usage is TRBV11-3 and J usage is TRBJ2-1; 9 bases are a match to TRBD2. The trim removed 3 bases at V and 10 bases at J, leaving 13 bases unmatched. CDR3 length equals 16 residues. Germline-derived CDR1 and CDR2 are SGHNT and YENEEA. The CDR3 spells CASSLSGASGAREQFF. The CDR3 nucleotides are TGTGCCAGCAGCTTGAGTGGGGCTAGCGGGGCAAGGGAGCAGTTCTTC.

This chain uses TRBV18 with TRBJ2-1; 8 nucleotides line up with TRBD2. The V segment lost 3 bases and the J segment 0 bases; nucleotides outside the gene matches: 7. The CDR3 extends over 17 amino acids. Germline V gene lookup returns CDR1 KGHSH and CDR2 LQKENI. CDR3 amino acids: CASSPSQRGSSYNEQFF. Here the CDR3 DNA reads TGTGCCAGCTCACCCTCCCAGCGGGGGAGCTCCTACAATGAGCAGTTCTTC.